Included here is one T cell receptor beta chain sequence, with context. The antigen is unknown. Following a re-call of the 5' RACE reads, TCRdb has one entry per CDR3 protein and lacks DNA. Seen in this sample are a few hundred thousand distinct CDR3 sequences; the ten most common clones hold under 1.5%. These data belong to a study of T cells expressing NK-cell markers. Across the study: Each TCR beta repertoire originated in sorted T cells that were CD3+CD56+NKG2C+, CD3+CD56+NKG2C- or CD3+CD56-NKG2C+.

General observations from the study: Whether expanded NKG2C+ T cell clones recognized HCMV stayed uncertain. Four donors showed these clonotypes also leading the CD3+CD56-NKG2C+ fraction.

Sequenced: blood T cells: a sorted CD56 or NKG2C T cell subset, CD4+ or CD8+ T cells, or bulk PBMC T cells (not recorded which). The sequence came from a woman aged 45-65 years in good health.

CDR3: CASSDNPGLPYNEQFF. The chain employs TRBV7-3 and TRBJ2-1; TCRdb designates TRBD2, a call that cannot be tested without DNA. This CDR3 is 16 amino acids long. The germline V gene has CDR1 SGHTA and CDR2 FQGTGA.